This TCR beta chain originates from a study of blood T cell repertoires in COVID-19. On the study more broadly: The origin of the acute and convalescent COVID-19 samples was the United States, Italy and Spain.

J was trimmed by 5 bases and V by 6 bases; bases with no gene match: 13. Germline lookup yields CDR1 MNHEY and CDR2 SMNVEV (reference sequence). The length of the CDR3 is 16 residues. Original processing notes: Amplifying reference gene primers gave estimates of nucleated cell counts. The table came from immunoSEQ multiplex PCR; TCRdb's copy has only in-frame clones and leaves some out. V and J calls and clone size are those listed in that table; D and trimming were worked out from the DNA. The profile shows around 25,000 clones, 87% of them singletons. The V and J genes are TRBV27 and TRBJ2-1; 7 nucleotides match TRBD2. The TCR was taken from a human donor with active COVID-19. The donor label of this sample is uncertain. Sequences were obtained from peripheral blood. The CDR3 coding sequence is TGTGCCAGCAGGTCACCCGGATGGGGGACTAACAATGAGCAGTTCTTC. This sequence encodes CASRSPGWGTNNEQFF.